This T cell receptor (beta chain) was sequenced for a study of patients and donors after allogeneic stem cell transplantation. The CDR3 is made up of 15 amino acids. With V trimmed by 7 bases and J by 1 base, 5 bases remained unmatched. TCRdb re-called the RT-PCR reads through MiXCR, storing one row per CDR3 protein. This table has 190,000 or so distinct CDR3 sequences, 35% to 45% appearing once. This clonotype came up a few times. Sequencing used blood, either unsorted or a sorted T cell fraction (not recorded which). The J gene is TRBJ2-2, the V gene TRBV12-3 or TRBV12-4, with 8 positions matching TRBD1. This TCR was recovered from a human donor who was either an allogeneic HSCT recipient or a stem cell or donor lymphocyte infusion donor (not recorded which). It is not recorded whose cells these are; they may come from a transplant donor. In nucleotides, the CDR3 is TGTGCCAGCAAGCCGGGACAGGTGAACACCGGGGAGCTGTTTTTT. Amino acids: CASKPGQVNTGELFF.